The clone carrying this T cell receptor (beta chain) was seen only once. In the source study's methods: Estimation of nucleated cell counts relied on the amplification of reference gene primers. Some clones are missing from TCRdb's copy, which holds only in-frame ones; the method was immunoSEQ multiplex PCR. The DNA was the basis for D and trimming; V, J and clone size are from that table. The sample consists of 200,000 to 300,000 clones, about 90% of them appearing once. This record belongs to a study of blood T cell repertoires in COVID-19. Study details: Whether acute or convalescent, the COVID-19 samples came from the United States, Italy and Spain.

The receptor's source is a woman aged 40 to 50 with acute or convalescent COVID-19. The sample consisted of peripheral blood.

The CDR3 coding sequence is TGTGCCAGCAGTTACCAGGCAACTAATGAAAAACTGTTTTTT. This codes for CASSYQATNEKLFF. The chain has TRBV6-5 and TRBJ1-4; D call uncertain. Trimming removed 2 bases at V and 0 bases at J, with 4 bases between. The CDR3 covers 14 residues. Germline CDR1 and CDR2: MNHEY and SVGAGI.